This TCR beta chain came from a study of regulatory T cells in long-lasting Graves disease. The CDR3 sequence is 14 residues long. V lost 7 bases and J 5 bases, leaving 18 bases between the germline ends. The time point was: newly diagnosed GD, antithyroid drugs for less than 3 months. Extracted RNA from PBMCs served as the source of the TCR library. Study-level results: Peripheral blood was the sole material, not thyroid tissue.

Construction of TCR beta libraries relied on iRepertoire HTBI primers and on Arm-PCR targeting CDR3 regions. From the multiplex PCR reads, TCRdb called clonotypes with MiXCR, one entry per CDR3 protein. The sample holds about 430,000 distinct CDR3 sequences, about 15% seen once. This clonotype was picked up many times. Its target is unknown. The same data also contributed to another study, on T cells in Graves' hyperthyroidism and ophthalmopathy. This second study notes: TCR CDR3 underwent first-round RT-PCR with the HTBI primer set.

This specimen was peripheral blood mononuclear cells (PBMCs), taken at new diagnosis, from a patient treated with antithyroid drugs. V and J are TRBV12-3 or TRBV12-4 and TRBJ2-7; a possible D gene is TRBD2 (7 bases). The sequence came from a woman aged 40 to 49 with Graves disease. The chain's CDR3 is CASTKGGVFNEQYF. For the CDR3, the DNA is TGTGCCAGCACCAAGGGGGGGGTATTCAACGAGCAGTACTTC.